These 10 T cell receptor beta chains came from one sample sequenced in a study of Tregs in tolerant kidney transplant recipients. The table came from immunoSEQ multiplex PCR; TCRdb's copy has only in-frame clones and leaves some out. The sample holds about 78,000 clones, less than 95% seen once. Sequencing used Tregs from blood, obtained before the transplant. The source of these receptors is a human donor who received a combined kidney and bone marrow transplant.

This clone was observed a few times. The V call is TRBV6-5, the J call TRBJ2-1, with D perhaps TRBD2 (5 bases). CDR3 length: 16 residues. Germline V lookup: CDR1 MNHEY, CDR2 SVGAGI. Trimming removed 2 bases at V and 8 bases at J, with 19 bases between. Here the CDR3 DNA reads TGTGCCAGCAGTTACAGCGGAGACTACGGTGGCCATGAGCAGTTCTTC. Amino acid sequence: CASSYSGDYGGHEQFF.

The chain uses TRBV7-2 and TRBJ2-1; unclear D gene. V gave up 3 bases and J gave up 1 base, with 10 bases separating them. Germline lookup yields CDR1 SGHTA and CDR2 FQGNSA. The length of the CDR3 is 15 residues. CDR3 region: CASSLAASSYNEQFF. Here the CDR3 DNA reads TGTGCCAGCAGCTTGGCAGCGAGTTCCTACAATGAGCAGTTCTTC.

V gene TRBV18 combines with J gene TRBJ2-5; D uncertain. Judging by the DNA end, TRBJ2-7 fits better; the J call may be wrong. The CDR3 totals 14 residues. CDR1 and CDR2 from the germline V gene are KGHSH and LQKENI. The CDR3 nucleotides are TGTGCCAGCTCCCGTGGATCTAGCTCCTACGAGCAGTACTTC. Translating it yields CASSRGSSSYEQYF.

The gene calls are TRBV28 and TRBJ2-5; weak D call: TRBD2 (7 bases). The V and J ends lost 5 bases and 6 bases respectively, with 22 bases between them. From germline, CDR1 is MDHEN and CDR2 SYDVKM. CDR3 length equals 16 residues. CDR3 residues: CASSGAGAGGPKTQYF. Written as DNA, the CDR3 is TGTGCCAGCAGTGGGGCGGGGGCCGGAGGTCCGAAGACCCAGTACTTC.

The J gene is TRBJ2-2, the V gene TRBV6-1, with D hard to call. V was pared by 11 bases and J by 5 bases, with 15 bases between. Germline V CDR1 and CDR2: MNHNS, SASEGT. The CDR3 totals 13 residues. The CDR3 DNA sequence: TGTGCCGGCGAAGATTGGGTTACCGGGGAGCTGTTTTTT. Its protein product is CAGEDWVTGELFF.

The chain combines TRBV19 with TRBJ2-3, with D possibly being TRBD2 (6 bases). Looked up from germline, CDR1 is LNHDA and CDR2 is SQIVND (reference sequence). The V end was cut by 5 bases, the J end by 4 bases, with 13 bases between. CDR3 length equals 14 residues. CDR3 amino acids: CASSRSGEPDTQYF. DNA of the CDR3: TGTGCCAGTAGTCGGTCGGGGGAACCAGATACGCAGTATTTT.

With regard to this clone: The junction and the germline gene differ at one end; a read error may be behind it. The CDR3 is CASSLDGPPQPQHF. The CDR3 DNA reads as TGTGCCAGCAGTTTAGACGGTCCACCACAGCCCCAGCATTTT. The rearrangement links TRBV7-2 to TRBJ1-5; D not resolved. This CDR3 is built from 14 residues. Germline CDR1 and CDR2: SGHTA and FQGNSA.

This chain's CDR3 is CASGLVRVGETQYF. The CDR3 nucleotides read TGTGCTAGTGGTTTGGTACGGGTTGGGGAGACCCAGTACTTC. The chain employs TRBV12-5 and TRBJ2-5; D is unclear. The CDR3 consists of 14 residues. Trimming stripped 0 bases from V and 5 bases from J, with 10 bases between. CDR1 and CDR2 (germline): LGHNT, FRNRAP.

This chain joins TRBV5-7 and TRBJ2-5; D is unresolved. TRBV5-7 is filed as an ORF, its function uncertain. Trimming left V 1 base short and J 4 bases short, with 11 bases between. CDR3 size: 14 residues. CDR3 nucleotides: TGTGCCAGCAGCTTGAGAGACTTGAGAGAGACCCAGTACTTC. Its translation: CASSLRDLRETQYF.

The V gene is TRBV28, the J gene TRBJ2-5; D possibly corresponds to TRBD1 (7 bases). With 2 bases removed from V and 4 bases from J, the gap between germline ends came to 11 bases. This CDR3 is built from 14 residues. The germline CDR1 and CDR2 sequences are MDHEN and SYDVKM. The CDR3 nucleotides are TGTGCCAGCAGTTTACAGGGGGGCGCAGAGACCCAGTACTTC. It specifies CASSLQGGAETQYF.